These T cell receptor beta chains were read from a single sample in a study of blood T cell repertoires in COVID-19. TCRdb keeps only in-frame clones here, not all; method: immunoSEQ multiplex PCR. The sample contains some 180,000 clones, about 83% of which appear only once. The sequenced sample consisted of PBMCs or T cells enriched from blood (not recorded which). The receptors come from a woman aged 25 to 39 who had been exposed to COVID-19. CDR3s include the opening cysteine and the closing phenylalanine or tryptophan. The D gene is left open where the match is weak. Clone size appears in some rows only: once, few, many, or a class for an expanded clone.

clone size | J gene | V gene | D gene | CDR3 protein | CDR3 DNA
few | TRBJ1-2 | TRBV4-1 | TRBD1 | CASSRMPLGTGNYGYTF | TGCGCCAGCAGCCGAATGCCGCTCGGGACAGGGAACTATGGCTACACCTTC
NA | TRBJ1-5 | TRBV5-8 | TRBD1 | CASSLTHGTVRNQPQHF | TGTGCCAGCAGCTTGACCCACGGGACAGTACGCAATCAGCCCCAGCATTTT
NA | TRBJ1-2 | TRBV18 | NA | CASSPTQENYGYTF | TGTGCCAGCTCACCGACACAGGAGAACTATGGCTACACCTTC
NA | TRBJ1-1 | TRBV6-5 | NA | CASSVDIDIEAFF | TGTGCCAGCAGCGTGGACATCGATATTGAAGCTTTCTTT
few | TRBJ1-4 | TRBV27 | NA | CASSPRQREKLFF | TGTGCCAGCAGTCCCCGACAGAGGGAAAAACTGTTTTTT
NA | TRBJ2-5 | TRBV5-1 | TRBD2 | CASSFTSGGAWLSETQYF | TGCGCCAGCAGCTTTACTAGCGGGGGGGCTTGGCTCAGTGAGACCCAGTACTTC
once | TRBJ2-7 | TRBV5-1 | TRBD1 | CASSLRGQGSYEQYF | TGCGCCAGCAGCTTGAGGGGACAGGGATCGTACGAGCAGTACTTC
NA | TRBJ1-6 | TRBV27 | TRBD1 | CASSPGQASQFTLHF | TGTGCCAGCAGTCCGGGACAGGCAAGCCAATTCACCCTCCACTTT
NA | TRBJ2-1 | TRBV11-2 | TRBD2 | CASSQNSGGNNNEQFF | TGTGCCAGCAGCCAAAATAGCGGGGGTAATAACAATGAGCAGTTCTTC
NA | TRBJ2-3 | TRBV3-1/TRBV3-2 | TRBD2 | CASSLGGGGFGDTQYF | TGTGCCAGCAGCCTGGGTGGCGGGGGGTTTGGGGATACGCAGTATTTT
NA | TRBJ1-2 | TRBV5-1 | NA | CASSPEDFNYGYTF | TGCGCCAGCAGTCCAGAGGATTTTAACTATGGCTACACCTTC
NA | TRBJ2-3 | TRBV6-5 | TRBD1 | CASRDRDSRTDTQYF | TGTGCCAGCAGGGATCGGGACAGCCGAACAGATACGCAGTATTTT
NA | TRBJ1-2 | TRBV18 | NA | CASSPNRVNYGYTF | TGTGCCAGCTCACCAAACAGAGTGAACTATGGCTACACCTTC
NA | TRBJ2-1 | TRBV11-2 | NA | CASSPRGQAGPRNEQFF | TGTGCCAGCAGCCCCAGGGGGCAAGCGGGGCCACGCAATGAGCAGTTCTTC
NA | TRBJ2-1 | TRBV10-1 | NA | CASSMPGTYNEQFF | TGCGCCAGCAGTATGCCAGGTACCTACAATGAGCAGTTCTTC
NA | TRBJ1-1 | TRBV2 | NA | CASSLDIGAEAFF | TGTGCCAGCAGTCTAGACATCGGGGCTGAAGCTTTCTTT
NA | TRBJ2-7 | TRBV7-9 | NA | CASSFSGSYEQYF | TGTGCCAGCAGCTTCTCGGGCTCCTACGAGCAGTACTTC
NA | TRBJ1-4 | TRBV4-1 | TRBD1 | CASSQNLGQGAGEKLFF | TGCGCCAGCAGCCAAAACCTGGGACAGGGGGCCGGAGAAAAACTGTTTTTT
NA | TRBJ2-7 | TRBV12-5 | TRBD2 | CASGLTMTSGTYEQYF | TGTGCTAGTGGTTTGACAATGACTAGCGGGACCTACGAGCAGTACTTC
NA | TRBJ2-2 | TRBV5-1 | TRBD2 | CASSSLAGSNTGELFF | TGCGCCAGCAGCTCACTAGCGGGGTCTAACACCGGGGAGCTGTTTTTT
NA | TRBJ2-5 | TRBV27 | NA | CASRKQGQETQYF | TGTGCCAGCAGGAAACAGGGCCAAGAGACCCAGTACTTC
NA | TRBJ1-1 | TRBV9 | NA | CASSGHRESEAFF | TGTGCCAGCAGCGGACACAGGGAGTCTGAAGCTTTCTTT
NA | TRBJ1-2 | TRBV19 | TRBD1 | CASSTGGSYGYTF | TGTGCCAGTAGTACAGGGGGCAGCTATGGCTACACCTTC
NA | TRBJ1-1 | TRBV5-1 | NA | CASSLTVDTEAFF | TGCGCCAGCAGCTTGACCGTAGACACTGAAGCTTTCTTT
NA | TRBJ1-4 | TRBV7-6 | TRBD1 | CASSKDRGQEKLFF | TGTGCCAGCAGCAAGGACAGGGGGCAAGAAAAACTGTTTTTT
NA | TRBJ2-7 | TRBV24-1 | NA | CATSLVNRVHYEQYF | TGTGCCACCAGTTTAGTAAACAGGGTTCACTACGAGCAGTACTTC
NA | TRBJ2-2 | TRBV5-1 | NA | CASIGVAGELFF | TGCGCCAGCATCGGGGTGGCCGGGGAGCTGTTTTTT
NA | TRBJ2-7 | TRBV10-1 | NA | CASSYDSYEQYF | TGCGCCAGCAGTTATGACAGCTACGAGCAGTACTTC
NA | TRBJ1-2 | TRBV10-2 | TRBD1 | CASGGDRGDYGYTF | TGCGCCAGCGGGGGGGACAGGGGTGACTATGGCTACACCTTC
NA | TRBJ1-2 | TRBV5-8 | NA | CASSSGSYYGYTF | TGTGCCAGCAGTTCCGGGTCCTACTATGGCTACACCTTC